The T cell receptor (beta chain) under discussion was sequenced for a study of T cell changes during pregnancy in multiple sclerosis. CDR3 length: 11 residues. V dropped 7 bases and J dropped 4 bases, with 5 bases sitting between them. Germline V gene sequence: CDR1 MNHEY, CDR2 SVGAGI. Some clones are missing from TCRdb's copy, which holds only in-frame ones; the method was immunoSEQ multiplex PCR. The sample lists under 85,000 clones; 90% to 95% were seen once. This clonotype was sampled from a female donor in good health, enrolled as a control in a pregnancy study. This specimen consisted of CD4+ T cells from peripheral blood mononuclear cells, obtained in the third trimester of pregnancy. This chain joins TRBV6-5 and TRBJ2-1, with D hard to call. The CDR3 loop reads CASTQYNEQFF. The CDR3 DNA sequence: TGTGCCAGCACCCAGTACAATGAGCAGTTCTTC.